This entry features one T cell receptor (beta chain) sequence. Its antigen is undetermined. The data belong to a study of T cells in Graves' hyperthyroidism and ophthalmopathy. Study observations and caveats: Ophthalmopathy was told apart from stable hyperthyroidism by a 13 V-J model. Ophthalmopathy was predicted by the model a median of roughly 6.6 months ahead of onset.

The authors obtained PBMCs from about 9.5 ml of fresh peripheral blood. RNA transcripts yielded amplified TCR beta CDR3 regions. With the HTBI primer set, the TCR CDR3 went through a first round of RT-PCR. MiXCR, run by TCRdb on the multiplex PCR reads, gives a single entry per CDR3 protein. The sample yields some 270,000 distinct CDR3 sequences, 13% seen once. Source material: blood. The sequence came from a woman in her twenties or thirties with Graves' hyperthyroidism that later progressed to Graves' ophthalmopathy.

CDR3 sequence (DNA): TGCGCCAGCAGCCTTCAGGAGGCGGGAGTCGAGCAGTACTTC. As protein: CASSLQEAGVEQYF. V is TRBV4-1 and J is TRBJ2-7, with 7 positions matching TRBD2. This CDR3 contains 14 residues. Germline V gene sequence: CDR1 MGHRA, CDR2 YSYEKL. V gave up 4 bases and J gave up 6 bases; unmatched junction bases: 9.